One and the same sample provided the 20 T cell receptor beta chains below, sequenced in a study of shared clonotypes between healthy human individuals. Sequenced by immunoSEQ multiplex PCR; TCRdb stores in-frame clones only, minus some. This table holds roughly 2.1 million clones, around 93% found once. CD8 cells classed as naive were CD45RO-negative and positively selected for CCR7, excluding terminally differentiated effector memory CD45RA+ cells. Sequenced input: naive CD8+ T cells from PBMCs. Source of these receptors: a man younger than 35 in good health. Some clones in this sample may be carry-over from other donors' samples.

The chain employs TRBV28 and TRBJ2-3; tentative D call: TRBD1 (6 bases). The germline gives CDR1 MDHEN, CDR2 SYDVKM. The CDR3 has 12 residues. Trimming left V 11 bases short and J 4 bases short, with 13 bases between. CDR3 nucleotides: TGTGCCGTATGGACAGTTCCAGATACGCAGTATTTT. Its translation is CAVWTVPDTQYF.

The rearrangement links TRBV14 to TRBJ2-7; no firm D call. CDR3 length: 15 residues. Germline V gives CDR1 SGHDN, CDR2 FVKESK. With 2 bases removed from V and 2 bases from J, the gap between germline ends came to 13 bases. The CDR3 reads CASSQFQVGTYEQYF. DNA of the CDR3: TGTGCCAGCAGCCAATTCCAAGTAGGGACCTACGAGCAGTACTTC.

Details on this clone: Other DNA sequences of this sample code for an identical CDR3. The V gene is TRBV10-1, the J gene TRBJ2-7; D is uncertain. CDR1 and CDR2 (germline): WNHNN, SYGVQD (reference sequence). V was clipped by 0 bases and J by 7 bases, with 10 bases between them. The CDR3 sequence is 13 residues long. CDR3 sequence (DNA): TGCGCCAGCAGTGAGTCGATTCGTGGTGAGCAGTACTTC. It is translated as CASSESIRGEQYF.

V usage is TRBV28 and J usage is TRBJ2-5; no reliable D call. CDR3 size: 13 residues. V was cut by 10 bases and J by 0 bases, with 12 bases left in between. In germline, CDR1 is MDHEN, CDR2 SYDVKM. CDR3 sequence (DNA): TGTGCCACCCTGGACGCCTACCAAGAGACCCAGTACTTC. Translating it yields CATLDAYQETQYF.

This sequence joins TRBV2 and TRBJ2-7, with unresolved D. V was pared by 8 bases and J by 2 bases, with 10 bases between. CDR1 SNHLY and CDR2 FYNNEI come from the germline V gene. The CDR3 covers 12 residues. The CDR3 region has the DNA TGTGCCAGCCTGACAAAGACCTACGAGCAGTACTTC. Amino acid sequence: CASLTKTYEQYF.

This chain uses TRBV6-1 with TRBJ1-2; 12 positions agree with TRBD1. The CDR3 consists of 15 residues. Germline CDR1 MNHNS, CDR2 SASEGT. V gave up 8 bases and J gave up 4 bases; unmatched junction bases: 8. DNA for the CDR3: TGTGCCAGCTGGGACAGGGGGCAAACCTCCTATGGCTACACCTTC. This gives the protein CASWDRGQTSYGYTF.

The chain carries TRBV4-1 and TRBJ2-1; D may match TRBD1 or TRBD2 (5 bases each). Trimming pared 1 base from V and 2 bases from J, leaving 15 bases between. The germline V gene encodes CDR1 MGHRA and CDR2 YSYEKL. This CDR3 spans 17 amino acids. The CDR3, as DNA: TGCGCCAGCAGCCAAGCCCCTGGGTGGGGACCCTACAATGAGCAGTTCTTC. It yields the protein CASSQAPGWGPYNEQFF.

This clone was seen once. The chain has TRBV6-4 and TRBJ2-1; D may be TRBD2 (6 bases). Germline V gene lookup returns CDR1 MRHNA and CDR2 SNTAGT. The CDR3 covers 15 residues. Trimming stripped 6 bases from V and 4 bases from J, with 16 bases between. The CDR3 loop is CASSQSASEYNEQFF. For the CDR3, the DNA is TGTGCCAGCAGCCAATCGGCTAGCGAATACAATGAGCAGTTCTTC.

V gene TRBV7-9 combines with J gene TRBJ2-3; no firm D call. V was trimmed by 5 bases and J by 8 bases, leaving 14 bases between them. The CDR3 is 13 amino acids. In germline, CDR1 is SEHNR, CDR2 FQNEAQ (reference sequence). CDR3 in DNA: TGTGCCAGCAGCCACCGCGGAGATGGTACGCAGTATTTT. The encoded protein is CASSHRGDGTQYF.

Worth noting for this clone: The same CDR3 can be traced to other DNA sequences in this sample. J is TRBJ2-7 and V is TRBV7-6, with 7 bases that match TRBD1. V lost 3 bases and J lost 4; bases outside the gene matches: 3. The CDR3 covers 13 residues. CDR1 SGHVS and CDR2 FNYEAQ come from the germline V gene. The CDR3 protein is CASSLGDSYEQYF. The CDR3, as DNA: TGTGCCAGCAGCTTGGGGGACAGTTACGAGCAGTACTTC.

The chain is built from TRBV6-5 and TRBJ1-4; D is unresolved. Germline V CDR1 and CDR2: MNHEY, SVGAGI. The CDR3 is 12 amino acids. With 2 bases removed from V and 8 bases from J, the gap between germline ends came to 6 bases. The CDR3 DNA follows: TGTGCCAGCAGTTACGACCACGAAAAACTGTTTTTT. Translated, it gives CASSYDHEKLFF.

The rearrangement uses TRBV2 and TRBJ2-7, with TRBD2 matching over 7 bases. Unmatched junction bases numbered 10, after V lost 2 bases and J lost 0 bases. The CDR3 loop spans 17 amino acids. Germline loops: CDR1 SNHLY, CDR2 FYNNEI. The CDR3 nucleotides read TGTGCCAGCAGTGAAAGGTTGCCGACTAGCTCCTCCTACGAGCAGTACTTC. It yields the protein CASSERLPTSSSYEQYF.

Of note for this clone: Germline is not matched at one junction end, which may reflect a read error. The chain employs TRBV5-6 and TRBJ2-5, with D hard to call. Germline assignment: CDR1 SGHDT and CDR2 YYEEEE. CDR3 size: 15 residues. CDR3 loop: CASSLGLGKKETQYF. DNA for the CDR3: TGTGCCAGCAGCTTGGGACTGGGTAAAAAAGAAACCCAGTACTTC.

The chain is built from TRBV6-6 and TRBJ2-1; 8 bases agree with TRBD1. The CDR3 consists of 15 residues. J was trimmed by 4 bases and V by 5 bases; bases with no gene match: 7. CDR1 is MNHNY and CDR2 is SVGAGI in the germline V gene (reference sequence). CDR3 bases: TGTGCCAGCAGTCCCTACAGGGGGGAATACAATGAGCAGTTCTTC. This translates into CASSPYRGEYNEQFF.

The rearrangement uses TRBV7-8 and TRBJ2-3; TRBD2 matches 9 bases. CDR1 and CDR2 from the germline V gene are SGHVS and FQNEAQ. Trimming cost V 1 base and J 4 bases; bases outside gene matches: 6. There are 16 residues in the CDR3. CDR3 loop: CASSLVRGGASDTQYF. The CDR3 DNA reads as TGTGCCAGCAGCTTAGTGCGGGGGGGAGCCTCAGATACGCAGTATTTT.

The CDR3 reads CASLGRDWYNEQFF. The CDR3 DNA follows: TGTGCCAGCCTTGGTAGGGACTGGTACAATGAGCAGTTCTTC. The rearrangement joins TRBV28 to TRBJ2-1; a possible D gene is TRBD2 (6 bases). Per the germline V gene, CDR1 is MDHEN and CDR2 is SYDVKM. Deletions cut 8 bases from V and 4 bases from J, with 15 bases between. CDR3 length: 14 residues.

This clone has just a few counts. V gene TRBV25-1 combines with J gene TRBJ1-1; weak D call: TRBD1 (5 bases). The germline V and J ends were trimmed by 7 bases and 7 bases, with 10 bases remaining between them. The CDR3 is 11 amino acids. Germline values: CDR1 MGHDK, CDR2 SYGVNS. The CDR3 here is CASKGPSEAFF. In DNA form, the CDR3 reads TGTGCCAGCAAGGGACCGAGTGAAGCTTTCTTT.

This rearrangement joins TRBV5-4 to TRBJ2-3; D unresolved. The V and J ends lost 1 base and 3 bases respectively, with 15 bases between them. Germline assignment: CDR1 SGHNT and CDR2 YYREEE (reference sequence). CDR3 length: 16 amino acids. The CDR3 region is CASSLYPVSLTDTQYF. The DNA of the CDR3 is TGTGCCAGCAGCTTGTATCCGGTCAGCCTAACAGATACGCAGTATTTT.

The chain recombines TRBV28 with TRBJ2-1; tentative D call: TRBD1 (6 bases). With 5 bases removed from V and 2 bases from J, the gap between germline ends came to 16 bases. CDR1 is MDHEN and CDR2 is SYDVKM in the germline V gene. This CDR3 is built from 16 residues. The CDR3 here is CASSISDSNPYNEQFF. CDR3 nucleotide sequence: TGTGCCAGCAGTATTTCGGACAGTAACCCCTACAATGAGCAGTTCTTC.

In its sample, this clone was seen once. The rearrangement uses TRBV15 and TRBJ2-3, with 13 bases that match TRBD2. Germline loops: CDR1 LNHNV, CDR2 YYDKDF (reference sequence). With V trimmed by 3 bases and J by 6 bases, 6 bases remained unmatched. This CDR3 is built from 16 residues. The CDR3 protein is CATSSRTSGSKDTQYF. The CDR3 bases are TGTGCCACCAGCAGTCGGACTAGCGGGAGTAAGGATACGCAGTATTTT.